This TCR beta chain comes out of a study of control samples from healthy donors and cancer patients (dated by TCRdb to 2018 to 2020). The CDR3 goes from the cysteine to the phenylalanine over 14 residues. The only DNA kept is the CDR3, 42 bases in frame from the first base. The CDR1 and CDR2 encoded by the germline V gene are ENHRY and SYGVKD. From V the trimming removes 5 bases and from J it removes 8 bases, while the gene matches leave 8 bases of the junction unaccounted for. Receptors were amplified or captured by the immunoSEQ multiplex PCR assay. Imported from immuneACCESS, the table was reduced by TCRdb to in-frame sequences with V and J called. These copies leave out some clones; in studies compared against another copy, an unresolved V gene accounts for under half, and the cause of the remainder is not known. The sample records approximately 100,000 clones, approximately 86% of which are singletons. The ten largest clones take up 11% to 15% of the sample.

About this clone: Its binding antigen is unknown. No clone much larger than this one lies a single base away; base qualities are absent.

Sample: blood. The chain joins TRBV10-3 to TRBJ1-2, with 10 middle bases fitting TRBD1. The source of this sequence is a man aged 25 to 45 in good health. This receptor carries the CDR3 CAISSGTGVGGYTF. The DNA is TGTGCCATCAGTAGCGGGACAGGGGTTGGGGGCTACACCTTC.